The clone carrying this T cell receptor beta chain appeared a single time. V gave up 2 bases and J gave up 6 bases, with 13 bases separating them. The CDR3 has 14 amino acids. CDR1 MNHEY and CDR2 SMNVEV come from the germline V gene (reference sequence). The method was immunoSEQ multiplex PCR; TCRdb's version includes in-frame clones alone and lacks a portion of them. The table records some 95,000 clones, more than 60% of them present only once. This specimen belongs to a study of blood T cell repertoires in COVID-19. The overall study: Collection of acute and convalescent COVID-19 samples took place in the United States, Italy and Spain. Sources were T cells, B-cell-depleted T cells, or PBMCs; the material itself was cDNA or gDNA.

This clonotype originated in a man in his 70s with acute or convalescent COVID-19. J is TRBJ1-2 and V is TRBV27; tentatively, D is TRBD1 (6 bases). The sequenced material came from peripheral blood. In nucleotides, the CDR3 is TGTGCCAGCAGTTTAAAACGACAGGTGCATGGCTACACCTTC. Its protein product is CASSLKRQVHGYTF.